This T cell receptor (beta chain) appears in the sequencing data of a study of T cell repertoires in cytomegalovirus infection (dated by TCRdb to about 2019). Broadly, across the study: Peptide stimulations targeted recently identified HLA-C-restricted CMV epitopes, whose presentation resists viral immunomodulation, together with well-studied HLA-B-restricted epitopes. The HLA type of each donor mattered for the analysis, because public TCR beta signatures pointed to carriage of CMV infection along with the matching HLA type.

Reading the label with the study, this specimen's treatment or condition is: in vitro stimulation with specific CMV peptide epitopes to enrich CMV-specific T cells. Sequenced using an Illumina HiSeq 1500. The raw public reads went through TCRdb reprocessing: fastp at Q25, MiXCR clone calling, in-frame beta chains kept. Rows are combined by CDR3 protein, so each entry shows the most common genes and DNA. The sample profile shows about 100,000 distinct CDR3 sequences; 25% to 30% of them were found once. Of the sample, approximately 71% falls within the top ten clones. The study at large found these results: In both this cohort and an independent cohort of several hundred donors, the cumulative frequency of public TCR beta family members distinguished carriers of CMV infection plus the relevant HLA type. The ex vivo response was dominated by HLA-C-restricted CMV-specific TCR beta clonotypes, which also provided the single most frequent clonotype in two of eight donors.

As for this clonotype: Its specific antigen is unknown. No base quality information exists; no much larger clone differs at one position.

The material sequenced was CD8+ T cells from cultured PBMCs, taken from culture after CMV antigen stimulation. This TCR came from a human donor in good health (CMV status not recorded). Some clones in this sample may be carry-over from other donors' samples.

This receptor has the CDR3 CASSIGHQGPDTQYF. The DNA sequence follows: TGTGCCAGCAGCATCGGACACCAGGGCCCAGATACGCAGTATTTT. The chain is made from TRBV7-8 and TRBJ2-3, with a weak D call of TRBD1 (5 bases match). Per the germline V gene, SGHVS is the CDR1 and FQNEAQ is the CDR2. The CDR3 holds 15 amino acids from the cysteine to the phenylalanine. Kept here is only the CDR3 DNA, which spans 45 bases and is read in frame from base 1. The junction shows trimming of 5 bases on V and 4 bases on J, plus 16 bases between the germline ends.